The 32 T cell receptor beta chains below all came from one sample that was sequenced in a study of blood T cell repertoires in COVID-19. Generated by immunoSEQ multiplex PCR, the TCRdb table keeps only in-frame clones and is missing some. The sample holds about 150,000 clones, about 85% seen once. The sequencing sample was made of peripheral blood. These receptors came from a man at least 80 years old with COVID-19, enrolled during active disease.

The chain employs TRBV7-8 and TRBJ2-7; TRBD2 aligns across 7 bases. V was pared by 7 bases and J by 2 bases, with 5 bases of the junction left unmatched. Germline CDR1 and CDR2: SGHVS and FQNEAQ. The CDR3 is made up of 13 amino acids. As DNA, the CDR3 is TGTGCCAGCAACCCTGGGAGGGCCTACGAGCAGTACTTC. This translates into CASNPGRAYEQYF.

The CDR3 spells CSVEMRDRSYNEQFF. The CDR3 DNA follows: TGCAGCGTTGAAATGAGGGATCGGTCCTACAATGAGCAGTTCTTC. This chain connects TRBV29-1 to TRBJ2-1; D is perhaps TRBD2 (5 bases). CDR3 length: 15 amino acids. CDR1 and CDR2 (germline): SQVTM, ANQGSEA. V lost 2 bases to trimming and J lost 1 base, with 12 bases between them.

This clone is a singleton in its sample. V and J are TRBV10-3 and TRBJ1-5; maybe TRBD1 (5 bases). CDR3 length equals 12 residues. V gave up 8 bases and J gave up 1 base, with 6 bases separating them. The germline V gene encodes CDR1 ENHRY and CDR2 SYGVKD. CDR3 in amino acids: CAISGSNQPQHF. DNA for the CDR3: TGTGCCATCTCAGGGAGCAATCAGCCCCAGCATTTT.

The rearrangement joins TRBV29-1 to TRBJ2-3; D uncertain. V lost 4 bases and J 2 bases, leaving 4 bases between the germline ends. Germline V gene data show CDR1 as SQVTM and CDR2 as ANQGSEA. This CDR3 region has 11 residues. This CDR3 reads CSVAFTDTQYF. The CDR3 DNA sequence: TGCAGCGTTGCATTCACAGATACGCAGTATTTT.

A few counts support this clone. CDR3 sequence (DNA): TGTGCCAGCAGCGTAGAGCTGGGGGGGTGGGGACGCACTGAAGCTTTCTTT. This sequence encodes CASSVELGGWGRTEAFF. The chain has TRBV9 and TRBJ1-1; tentative D call: TRBD1 (5 bases). CDR3 length: 17 amino acids. The germline V and J ends were trimmed by 0 bases and 4 bases, with 19 bases remaining between them. Germline-derived CDR1 and CDR2 are SGDLS and YYNGEE.

The V and J genes are TRBV10-3 and TRBJ2-1; 10 bases line up with TRBD2. Germline V gene data show CDR1 as ENHRY and CDR2 as SYGVKD. Unmatched junction bases numbered 7, after V lost 4 bases and J lost 7 bases. This CDR3 spans 15 amino acids. DNA of the CDR3: TGTGCCATCAGTGTATTTAGCGGGGGGAATAATGAGCAGTTCTTC. Protein: CAISVFSGGNNEQFF.

The J gene is TRBJ2-2, the V gene TRBV3-1 (or the pseudogene TRBV3-2); 16 bases are a match to TRBD2. The CDR3 runs 20 residues. Trimming cost V 0 bases and J 4 bases; bases outside gene matches: 8. The germline CDR1 and CDR2 sequences are LGHDT and YNNKEL (reference sequence). The CDR3 sequence: CASSQDQGLAGGRVTGELFF. The DNA for the CDR3 is TGTGCCAGCAGCCAAGACCAGGGACTAGCGGGGGGGCGCGTCACCGGGGAGCTGTTTTTT.

This clone was detected a few times. The chain employs TRBV19 and TRBJ1-1; D gene unclear. This CDR3 is 13 amino acids long. With 3 bases removed from V and 0 bases from J, the gap between germline ends came to 5 bases. Germline lookup yields CDR1 LNHDA and CDR2 SQIVND (reference sequence). The CDR3 DNA is TGTGCCAGTAGTATGTATATGAACACTGAAGCTTTCTTT. This gives the protein CASSMYMNTEAFF.

This clone was counted only a few times. The gene calls are TRBV4-1 and TRBJ1-4; TRBD1 might be the D (6 bases). The CDR3 consists of 15 residues. From germline, CDR1 is MGHRA and CDR2 YSYEKL. The V gene lost 1 base and the J gene lost 8 bases, with 14 bases spanning the gap. DNA for the CDR3: TGCGCCAGCAGCCAAGTAGAGGGGGTGGGGGAAAAACTGTTTTTT. It yields the protein CASSQVEGVGEKLFF.

This clone was counted a single time. The chain is built from TRBV29-1 and TRBJ1-1; possibly TRBD1 for D (6 bases). The CDR3 totals 14 residues. The germline CDR1 and CDR2 sequences are SQVTM and ANQGSEA. V lost 4 bases and J 10 bases, leaving 22 bases between the germline ends. The CDR3, as DNA: TGCAGCGTTGGGGGTGGCAGGGGATTTGCCGGAGCTTTCTTT. It translates to CSVGGGRGFAGAFF.

The chain is built from TRBV4-3 and TRBJ1-2; the D is unclear. The CDR3 has 13 residues. Germline V gives CDR1 LGHNA, CDR2 YSLEER. Deletions cut 0 bases from V and 7 bases from J, with 9 bases between. In DNA, the CDR3 is TGCGCCAGCAGCCAAGAGTGGAGTGGTGGCTACACCTTC. Its protein product is CASSQEWSGGYTF.

The chain recombines TRBV14 with TRBJ1-2; D call uncertain. V gave up 6 bases and J gave up 4 bases, with 15 bases separating them. The CDR3 extends over 14 amino acids. Germline V CDR1 and CDR2: SGHDN, FVKESK. The CDR3 DNA reads as TGTGCCAGCAGTCGAGGACGGACTTTCTATGGCTACACCTTC. Its protein is CASSRGRTFYGYTF. The full variable domain, completed using reference TRBV14 and TRBJ1-2, is EAGVTQFPSHSVIEKGQTVTLRCDPISGHDNLYWYRRVMGKEIKFLLHFVKESKQDESGMPNNRFLAERTGGTYSTLKVQPAELEDSGVYFCASSRGRTFYGYTFGSGTRLTVV.

The chain has TRBV7-9 and TRBJ2-3, with 7 nucleotides matching TRBD1. Unmatched junction bases numbered 9, after V lost 4 bases and J lost 2 bases. CDR3 length: 16 residues. In germline, CDR1 is SEHNR, CDR2 FQNEAQ (reference sequence). The CDR3 DNA reads as TGTGCCAGCAGCTACAGCCCAGGGGGTTACACAGATACGCAGTATTTT. Translated, it gives CASSYSPGGYTDTQYF.

This clone has just one count. This chain joins TRBV3-1 (or the pseudogene TRBV3-2) and TRBJ2-2; no reliable D call. The CDR3 covers 15 residues. Per germline, CDR1 LGHDT and CDR2 YNNKEL (reference sequence). V gave up 2 bases and J gave up 1 base, with 8 bases separating them. CDR3 loop: CASSQNALNTGELFF. CDR3 DNA: TGTGCCAGCAGCCAAAATGCACTGAACACCGGGGAGCTGTTTTTT.

The chain carries TRBV20-1 and TRBJ1-5; no firm D call. The germline V gene has CDR1 DFQATT and CDR2 SNEGSKA (reference sequence). Trimming cost V 5 bases and J 4 bases, with 6 bases left between them. The CDR3 covers 11 residues. The CDR3 DNA is TGCAGTGCTCACTCGAATCAGCCCCAGCATTTT. Translated: CSAHSNQPQHF.

This chain uses TRBV3-1 (or the pseudogene TRBV3-2) with TRBJ2-7; 11 positions match TRBD1. The CDR3 extends over 15 amino acids. Germline CDR1 and CDR2: LGHDT and YNNKEL (reference sequence). The ends lost 10 bases at V and 6 bases at J; junction bases unmatched: 14. This chain's CDR3 is CATCNLRTGGCEQYF. The CDR3 DNA reads as TGTGCCACCTGTAATCTACGGACAGGGGGCTGCGAGCAGTACTTC.

This clone was counted a single time. This sequence joins TRBV6-6 and TRBJ1-2, with a weak D call TRBD1 (6 bases). Germline loops: CDR1 MNHNY, CDR2 SVGAGI (reference sequence). The V end lost 7 bases, the J end lost 0 bases, and 12 bases lay between the germline ends. This CDR3 spans 14 amino acids. The CDR3 spells CASTLQGANYGYTF. Here the CDR3 DNA reads TGTGCCAGCACCCTACAGGGAGCTAACTATGGCTACACCTTC.

The chain combines TRBV7-9 with TRBJ2-6; possibly TRBD2 for D (6 bases). In germline, CDR1 is SEHNR, CDR2 FQNEAQ (reference sequence). Between the trimmed V and J ends, which lost 1 base and 2 bases, there was a span of 12 bases. CDR3 length: 17 residues. For the CDR3, the DNA is TGTGCCAGCAGCTTAGAGGGCGGGGTCCCTGGGGCCAACGTCCTGACTTTC. This translates into CASSLEGGVPGANVLTF.

The chain couples TRBV11-2 to TRBJ2-3; no reliable D call. The CDR3 has 11 amino acids. Trimming stripped 6 bases from V and 6 bases from J, with 7 bases between. Germline V CDR1 and CDR2: SGHAT, FQNNGV. The CDR3 DNA sequence: TGTGCCAGCAGTTCTGCGGATACGCAGTATTTT. Translating gives CASSSADTQYF. Supplemented by reference TRBV11-2 and TRBJ2-3, the full variable domain reads EAGVAQSPRYKIIEKRQSVAFWCNPISGHATLYWYQQILGQGPKLLIQFQNNGVVDDSQLPKDRFSAERLKGVDSTLKIQPAKLEDSAVYLCASSSADTQYFGPGTRLTVL.

The chain carries TRBV13 and TRBJ1-4; TRBD1 matches at 7 bases. Germline V gene sequence: CDR1 PRHDT, CDR2 FYEKMQ (reference sequence). V shed 3 bases, J shed 11 bases, and the junction held 3 bases outside the gene matches. This CDR3 is 12 amino acids long. The CDR3 DNA reads TGTGCCAGCAGCTTCAGGGGGGAGAAACTGTTTTTT. Its protein product is CASSFRGEKLFF.

In this sample, this clone turned up a few times. The V call is TRBV12-3 or TRBV12-4, the J call TRBJ1-1; D is undetermined. V shed 3 bases and J shed 1 base, with 6 bases lying between them. The CDR3 totals 13 residues. The CDR3 nucleotides read TGTGCCAGCAGTTTGGCTGGGAACACTGAAGCTTTCTTT. It codes for CASSLAGNTEAFF.

The chain is built from TRBV19 and TRBJ1-2; possible D gene TRBD1, 6 bases. CDR1 and CDR2 (germline): LNHDA, SQIVND (reference sequence). The CDR3 length is 14 residues. V was trimmed by 7 bases and J by 5 bases, leaving 17 bases between them. The CDR3: CASTTPRGTYGYTF. The CDR3 DNA is TGTGCCAGTACTACCCCCAGGGGCACTTATGGCTACACCTTC.

This clone has just a few counts. The chain couples TRBV5-6 to TRBJ2-1, with a tentative D call TRBD1 (8 bases). V lost 4 bases and J 8 bases, leaving 19 bases between the germline ends. There are 15 residues in the CDR3. CDR1 and CDR2 (germline): SGHDT, YYEEEE. The CDR3 bases are TGTGCCAGCAGCACCACAGGGGGGGTTTTCGATGAGCAGTTCTTC. This sequence encodes CASSTTGGVFDEQFF. The entire variable domain, with the rest obtained from reference TRBV5-6 and TRBJ2-1, is as follows: DAGVTQSPTHLIKTRGQQVTLRCSPKSGHDTVSWYQQALGQGPQFIFQYYEEEERQRGNFPDRFSGHQFPNYSSELNVNALLLGDSALYLCASSTTGGVFDEQFFGPGTRLTVL.

V usage is TRBV2 and J usage is TRBJ1-1, with 8 bases identical to TRBD1. This CDR3 spans 13 amino acids. The germline gives CDR1 SNHLY, CDR2 FYNNEI. J lost 5 bases, V lost 7 bases, and 6 bases had no gene match. CDR3 nucleotide sequence: TGTGCCAGCATCCTACAGGGGGGTACTGAAGCTTTCTTT. Its protein is CASILQGGTEAFF.

CDR3 sequence reads: CASSLYGTGLSPLHF. CDR3 sequence (DNA): TGTGCCAGCAGTTTATATGGGACAGGGTTGTCACCCCTCCACTTT. This rearrangement joins TRBV28 to TRBJ1-6; 9 positions match TRBD1. The V segment lost 1 base and the J segment 10 bases; nucleotides outside the gene matches: 5. The CDR3 extends over 15 amino acids. Germline V CDR1 and CDR2: MDHEN, SYDVKM.

The gene calls are TRBV3-1 (or the pseudogene TRBV3-2) and TRBJ2-5, with 12 bases fitting TRBD2. CDR3 length: 15 residues. Trimming removed 4 bases from V and 0 bases from J; junction bases left unmatched: 0. Germline CDR1 is LGHDT and CDR2 is YNNKEL (reference sequence). The CDR3 loop reads CASSRLAGDQETQYF. As DNA, the CDR3 is TGTGCCAGCAGCCGACTAGCGGGGGACCAAGAGACCCAGTACTTC.

CDR3 amino acids: CASSFRRTGNTIYF. In DNA, the CDR3 is TGTGCCAGCAGCTTCAGGCGCACTGGAAACACCATATATTTT. The V and J genes are TRBV7-9 and TRBJ1-3; no clear D gene. This CDR3 has 14 amino acids. Germline V gives CDR1 SEHNR, CDR2 FQNEAQ (reference sequence). The V end was cut by 3 bases, the J end by 2 bases, with 8 bases between.

The rearrangement joins TRBV5-1 to TRBJ2-3; D is undetermined. The CDR3 covers 13 residues. The germline V and J ends were trimmed by 6 bases and 4 bases, with 12 bases remaining between them. Germline-derived CDR1 and CDR2 are SGHRS and YFSETQ. The CDR3 DNA follows: TGCGCCAGCAACATTAATGGGCCAGATACGCAGTATTTT. As protein: CASNINGPDTQYF.

The chain links TRBV15 to TRBJ1-1; perhaps TRBD1 as D (5 bases). Trimming cost V 1 base and J 7 bases, with 13 bases left between them. Germline-derived CDR1 and CDR2 are LNHNV and YYDKDF (reference sequence). The CDR3 spans 14 residues. CDR3: CATSRVAGMDEAFF. The DNA for the CDR3 is TGTGCCACCAGCAGAGTGGCAGGGATGGATGAAGCTTTCTTT.

This clone was seen once. The rearrangement uses TRBV5-1 and TRBJ1-1; TRBD1 might be the D (5 bases). The CDR3 loop spans 13 amino acids. Germline CDR1 and CDR2: SGHRS and YFSETQ. The ends were cut back, 3 bases at V and 7 bases at J, with 13 bases in the middle. DNA for the CDR3: TGCGCCAGCAGCTCGACAGCCGCCCTTGAAGCTTTCTTT. The encoded protein is CASSSTAALEAFF.

This sequence joins TRBV13 and TRBJ2-7; TRBD1 matches 9 bases. Trimming took 6 bases from V and 2 from J; bases not matched to a gene: 2. There are 13 residues in the CDR3. Per the germline V gene, CDR1 is PRHDT and CDR2 is FYEKMQ (reference sequence). CDR3 DNA: TGTGCCAGCAGTAGGGACAGGGCCTACGAGCAGTACTTC. Translating it yields CASSRDRAYEQYF.

This rearrangement joins TRBV10-1 to TRBJ2-1; 11 bases align to TRBD1. This CDR3 comprises 15 residues. The V and J ends lost 3 bases and 7 bases, in that order; junction bases with no gene match: 5. Germline V lookup: CDR1 WNHNN, CDR2 SYGVQD (reference sequence). DNA of the CDR3: TGCGCCAGCAGTGACCTAGGGACAGGGGGGAATGAGCAGTTCTTC. This gives the protein CASSDLGTGGNEQFF.